The 19 T cell receptor beta chains listed next were all sequenced from one sample in a study of T cell responses to AZD1222 COVID-19 vaccine. The assay was immunoSEQ multiplex PCR, and TCRdb's table has in-frame clones only and misses some. The sample consists of fewer than 100,000 clones, 70% to 85% of them appearing once. The sequences come from peripheral blood, collected 28 days after the second AZD1222 dose. The receptor source for this set is an adult who received the AZD1222 COVID-19 vaccine.

This chain uses TRBV6-2 or TRBV6-3 with TRBJ2-7; no clear D. With 5 bases removed from V and 3 bases from J, the gap between germline ends came to 11 bases. Germline lookup yields CDR1 MNHEY and CDR2 SVGEGT. This CDR3 has 13 residues. CDR3 loop: CASSGKTLYEQYF. CDR3 DNA sequence: TGTGCCAGCAGTGGGAAGACGCTCTACGAGCAGTACTTC.

V and J are TRBV7-2 and TRBJ2-7, with D uncertain. V was cut by 2 bases and J by 2 bases, with 4 bases left in between. Germline CDR1 and CDR2: SGHTA and FQGNSA. This CDR3 is 12 amino acids long. The CDR3 bases are TGTGCCAGCAGCTTACCGCCCTACGAGCAGTACTTC. Protein: CASSLPPYEQYF.

This clone appeared once. This chain joins TRBV20-1 and TRBJ1-2; TRBD1 aligns across 9 bases. CDR3 size: 11 residues. J lost 7 bases, V lost 4 bases, and 1 base had no gene match. CDR1 is DFQATT and CDR2 is SNEGSKA in the germline V gene (reference sequence). The CDR3 spells CSATGQGGYTF. CDR3 coding DNA: TGCAGTGCTACGGGACAGGGTGGCTACACCTTC.

The chain uses TRBV7-2 and TRBJ2-7, with TRBD2 matching over 7 bases. Germline CDR1 and CDR2: SGHTA and FQGNSA. The V and J ends lost 2 bases and 3 bases, in that order; junction bases with no gene match: 7. The CDR3 has 15 residues. The chain's CDR3 is CASSLYGGGIYEQYF. The CDR3 nucleotides are TGTGCCAGCAGCTTATACGGGGGAGGGATCTACGAGCAGTACTTC. The complete variable domain, with remaining parts taken from reference TRBV7-2 and TRBJ2-7, reads GAGVSQSPSNKVTEKGKDVELRCDPISGHTALYWYRQSLGQGLEFLIYFQGNSAPDKSGLPSDRFSAERTGGSVSTLTIQRTQQEDSAVYLCASSLYGGGIYEQYFGPGTRLTVT.

The V and J genes are TRBV4-3 and TRBJ2-5; D tentatively reads TRBD1 or TRBD2 (5 bases each). Trimming cost V 1 base and J 0 bases, with 9 bases left between them. The CDR3 length is 15 residues. Germline loops: CDR1 LGHNA, CDR2 YSLEER. CDR3 amino acids: CASSQGGGHQETQYF. The CDR3 bases are TGCGCCAGCAGCCAAGGTGGGGGACACCAAGAGACCCAGTACTTC.

The V call is TRBV2, the J call TRBJ1-4; 7 bases line up with TRBD1. The CDR3 sequence is 14 residues long. CDR1 SNHLY and CDR2 FYNNEI come from the germline V gene. The V segment lost 6 bases and the J segment 8 bases; nucleotides outside the gene matches: 9. CDR3: CASRQTGAVEKLFF. The CDR3 region has the DNA TGTGCCAGCAGGCAAACAGGGGCTGTCGAAAAACTGTTTTTT.

The chain recombines TRBV7-2 with TRBJ1-3; D gene unclear. Per germline, CDR1 SGHTA and CDR2 FQGNSA. The CDR3 totals 15 residues. The V end was cut by 0 bases, the J end by 4 bases, with 10 bases between. Here the CDR3 reads CASSLAGPGGNTIYF. The CDR3 bases are TGTGCCAGCAGCTTAGCTGGACCGGGAGGAAACACCATATATTTT. The complete variable domain, with remaining parts taken from reference TRBV7-2 and TRBJ1-3, reads GAGVSQSPSNKVTEKGKDVELRCDPISGHTALYWYRQSLGQGLEFLIYFQGNSAPDKSGLPSDRFSAERTGGSVSTLTIQRTQQEDSAVYLCASSLAGPGGNTIYFGEGSWLTVV.

The chain carries TRBV18 and TRBJ1-2; unclear D gene. CDR1 is KGHSH and CDR2 is LQKENI in the germline V gene. There are 14 residues in the CDR3. The ends were cut back, 6 bases at V and 4 bases at J, with 15 bases in the middle. CDR3 nucleotide sequence: TGTGCCAGCTCCGGACGTGAGTTTACCTATGGCTACACCTTC. Translation gives CASSGREFTYGYTF.

The CDR3 sequence is CASSGTGQTTDTQYF. The DNA of the CDR3 is TGTGCCAGCAGTGGAACGGGCCAGACGACAGATACGCAGTATTTT. The chain links TRBV25-1 to TRBJ2-3; D ambiguous. The germline CDR1 and CDR2 sequences are MGHDK and SYGVNS. Trimming took 4 bases from V and 3 from J, leaving 14 bases between them. This CDR3 is built from 15 residues.

The gene calls are TRBV29-1 and TRBJ1-3, with TRBD1 matching over 10 bases. The CDR3 is made up of 17 amino acids. Germline-derived CDR1 and CDR2 are SQVTM and ANQGSEA. V shed 5 bases and J 2 bases; nucleotides not matched to a gene: 12. The CDR3 DNA reads as TGCAGCGTTTCGCCCCGAGCCGGGACAGGGGCTGGAAACACCATATATTTT. The encoded protein is CSVSPRAGTGAGNTIYF. Full variable domain (missing parts from reference TRBV29-1 and TRBJ1-3): SAVISQKPSRDICQRGTSLTIQCQVDSQVTMMFWYRQQPGQSLTLIATANQGSEATYESGFVIDKFPISRPNLTFSTLTVSNMSPEDSSIYLCSVSPRAGTGAGNTIYFGEGSWLTVV.

The V call is TRBV7-9, the J call TRBJ1-6; 7 nucleotides match TRBD1. The CDR3 loop spans 14 amino acids. The germline CDR1 and CDR2 sequences are SEHNR and FQNEAQ (reference sequence). V dropped 5 bases and J dropped 7; count of bases not matched to a gene: 5. CDR3 DNA sequence: TGTGCCAGCAGCCAACCGGGACAGAATTCACCCCTCCACTTT. Protein product: CASSQPGQNSPLHF.

This chain joins TRBV5-1 and TRBJ2-7; 9 positions match TRBD1. This CDR3 comprises 17 residues. V shed 4 bases and J 3 bases; nucleotides not matched to a gene: 14. Germline V gene sequence: CDR1 SGHRS, CDR2 YFSETQ. CDR3 nucleotide sequence: TGCGCCAGCAGCCTGACCCTACGGGACAGGGCCTTCTACGAGCAGTACTTC. Protein sequence: CASSLTLRDRAFYEQYF.

CDR3 amino acids: CASSVATRIGYTF. For the CDR3, the DNA is TGTGCCAGCAGCGTAGCTACCAGGATCGGCTACACCTTC. This chain joins TRBV9 and TRBJ1-2; D remains ambiguous. V lost 0 bases and J 8 bases, leaving 11 bases between the germline ends. The germline gives CDR1 SGDLS, CDR2 YYNGEE. The CDR3 has 13 residues.

The chain employs TRBV10-2 and TRBJ2-3, with D tentatively TRBD1 (6 bases). The CDR3 extends over 15 amino acids. Per the germline V gene, CDR1 is WSHSY and CDR2 is SAAADI. The V end lost 6 bases, the J end lost 6 bases, and 19 bases lay between the germline ends. The DNA for the CDR3 is TGCGCCAGCAGGAACCGGGACACACTCGGGGATACGCAGTATTTT. Protein: CASRNRDTLGDTQYF.

The V gene is TRBV9, the J gene TRBJ2-3, with 12 bases lining up with TRBD2. Unmatched junction bases numbered 6, after V lost 3 bases and J lost 4 bases. This CDR3 has 16 residues. CDR1 is SGDLS, CDR2 YYNGEE, per germline. In DNA, the CDR3 is TGTGCCAGCAGCGAGCTAGCGGGGGGGCCATCAGATACGCAGTATTTT. Translated: CASSELAGGPSDTQYF.

The chain uses TRBV6-5 and TRBJ2-7, with TRBD1 matching 8 bases. CDR3 length: 15 residues. The V gene's germline CDR1 is MNHEY and CDR2 SVGAGI. The ends lost 5 bases at V and 6 bases at J; junction bases unmatched: 12. In nucleotides, the CDR3 is TGTGCCAGCAGTCCCTCGGGACAGGCCCGTTTCGAGCAGTACTTC. Translating gives CASSPSGQARFEQYF.

This clone appeared once. The chain uses TRBV5-4 and TRBJ1-1; 8 nucleotides match TRBD1. CDR1 SGHNT and CDR2 YYREEE come from the germline V gene (reference sequence). CDR3 size: 14 residues. The junction had 5 bases not matched to a gene; V was cut back by 4 bases and J by 3 bases. CDR3 DNA: TGTGCCAGCAGCGTGACAGGGGTCGACACTGAAGCTTTCTTT. Protein product: CASSVTGVDTEAFF.

This clone was detected only once. This rearrangement joins TRBV7-9 to TRBJ2-1; 9 nucleotides agree with TRBD2. With V trimmed by 5 bases and J by 4 bases, 15 bases remained unmatched. This CDR3 is 18 amino acids long. Germline lookup yields CDR1 SEHNR and CDR2 FQNEAQ (reference sequence). The CDR3 spells CASSDLIVREGRYNEQFF. Written as DNA, the CDR3 is TGTGCCAGCAGCGACTTAATCGTGCGGGAGGGCAGATACAATGAGCAGTTCTTC. Using reference TRBV7-9 and TRBJ2-1 for the parts outside the CDR3, the full variable domain is DTGVSQNPRHKITKRGQNVTFRCDPISEHNRLYWYRQTLGQGPEFLTYFQNEAQLEKSRLLSDRFSAERPKGSFSTLEIQRTEQGDSAMYLCASSDLIVREGRYNEQFFGPGTRLTVL.

The chain joins TRBV6-1 to TRBJ1-1; D is possibly TRBD1 (5 bases). The V gene's germline CDR1 is MNHNS and CDR2 SASEGT. The CDR3 runs 14 residues. The V and J ends lost 1 base and 4 bases respectively, with 10 bases between them. The chain's CDR3 is CASSEEGWSTEAFF. CDR3 bases: TGTGCCAGCAGTGAAGAGGGGTGGAGCACTGAAGCTTTCTTT.